These 21 T cell receptor beta chains were all obtained from the same sample, sequenced in a study of immune evolution from preneoplasia to lung adenocarcinoma. TCRdb keeps only in-frame clones here, not all; method: immunoSEQ multiplex PCR. The sample has about 12,000 clones, about 85% seen once. What was sequenced was FFPE tissue from an adenomatous hyperplasia lung lesion. Regarding subset: atypical adenomatous hyperplasia (AAH), lung preneoplasia. The receptors here all came from a person aged 50-75 years with lung adenocarcinoma.

This chain joins TRBV18 and TRBJ2-1; 8 bases agree with TRBD1. Losses at the gene ends were 3 bases for V and 5 bases for J; bases not matched to a gene: 6. The CDR3 contains 15 residues. CDR1 is KGHSH, CDR2 LQKENI, per germline. Here the CDR3 DNA reads TGTGCCAGCTCACCGAGACAGGGGAATAACAATGAGCAGTTCTTC. This encodes CASSPRQGNNNEQFF.

The rearrangement uses TRBV7-9 and TRBJ1-1, with D hard to call. Germline CDR1 SEHNR, CDR2 FQNEAQ (reference sequence). The CDR3 has 13 residues. V gave up 5 bases and J gave up 0 bases, with 7 bases separating them. CDR3 sequence reads: CASSETVNTEAFF. The CDR3 nucleotides read TGTGCCAGCAGCGAAACAGTGAACACTGAAGCTTTCTTT. Based on the CDR3 plus reference TRBV7-9 and TRBJ1-1, the full variable domain is DTGVSQNPRHKITKRGQNVTFRCDPISEHNRLYWYRQTLGQGPEFLTYFQNEAQLEKSRLLSDRFSAERPKGSFSTLEIQRTEQGDSAMYLCASSETVNTEAFFGQGTRLTVV.

The chain couples TRBV11-3 to TRBJ2-1, with a possible D match to TRBD2 (7 bases). The germline gives CDR1 SGHNT, CDR2 YENEEA. The V and J ends lost 5 bases and 4 bases respectively, with 30 bases between them. The CDR3 runs to 20 residues. CDR3 amino acids: CASSPIWTDGPSGYYNEQFF. CDR3 nucleotides: TGTGCCAGCAGCCCCATTTGGACAGACGGGCCTAGCGGCTATTACAATGAGCAGTTCTTC. Variable domain in full (rest from reference TRBV11-3 and TRBJ2-1): EAGVVQSPRYKIIEKKQPVAFWCNPISGHNTLYWYLQNLGQGPELLIRYENEEAVDDSQLPKDRFSAERLKGVDSTLKIQPAELGDSAVYLCASSPIWTDGPSGYYNEQFFGPGTRLTVL.

The chain combines TRBV30 with TRBJ2-2; no clear D gene. Trimming left V 3 bases short and J 6 bases short, with 11 bases between. CDR3 length: 13 residues. Germline lookup yields CDR1 GTSNPN and CDR2 SVGIG (reference sequence). DNA for the CDR3: TGTGCCTGGAGCCCCCTTGGTCCCGGGGAGCTGTTTTTT. The encoded protein is CAWSPLGPGELFF.

The J gene is TRBJ2-2, the V gene TRBV29-1; D perhaps matches TRBD2 (5 bases). This CDR3 region has 13 residues. The ends were cut back, 7 bases at V and 6 bases at J, with 15 bases in the middle. Germline CDR1 SQVTM, CDR2 ANQGSEA. CDR3 nucleotides: TGCAGCGCCCGAGAGGGAAGGGCCGGGGAGCTGTTTTTT. It yields the protein CSAREGRAGELFF.

CDR3 residues: CASSHTWGNTGELFF. For the CDR3, the DNA is TGCGCCAGCAGCCATACTTGGGGCAACACCGGGGAGCTGTTTTTT. The J gene is TRBJ2-2, the V gene TRBV4-1; perhaps TRBD1 as D (5 bases). The CDR3 extends over 15 amino acids. Germline assignment: CDR1 MGHRA and CDR2 YSYEKL. The V end lost 3 bases, the J end lost 2 bases, and 10 bases lay between the germline ends.

This clone was counted between two and nine times. CDR3 loop: CATSIRDRPNQPQHF. Written as DNA, the CDR3 is TGTGCCACCAGCATTAGGGACAGGCCTAATCAGCCCCAGCATTTT. V usage is TRBV15 and J usage is TRBJ1-5; 8 bases align to TRBD1. This CDR3 is built from 15 residues. Germline V gene sequence: CDR1 LNHNV, CDR2 YYDKDF (reference sequence). With 4 bases clipped from V and 4 bases from J, the junction kept 6 bases outside the gene matches.

This clone appeared once. The chain is built from TRBV19 and TRBJ1-5; no reliable D call. V lost 5 bases and J 1 base, leaving 9 bases between the germline ends. Germline values: CDR1 LNHDA, CDR2 SQIVND (reference sequence). CDR3 length: 14 amino acids. CDR3 in DNA: TGTGCCAGTAGTCGTGGAGGAAGCAATCAGCCCCAGCATTTT. As protein: CASSRGGSNQPQHF.

Remarks on this clone: This sample includes further DNA sequences coding for the same CDR3. The chain has TRBV14 and TRBJ2-3; D ambiguous. V lost 4 bases to trimming and J lost 6 bases, with 8 bases between them. The CDR3 runs to 12 residues. From germline, CDR1 is SGHDN and CDR2 FVKESK. The chain's CDR3 is CASSLSPDTQYF. For the CDR3, the DNA is TGTGCCAGCAGCCTTAGTCCGGATACGCAGTATTTT.

The chain has TRBV18 and TRBJ1-4; TRBD1 aligns across 7 bases. Germline CDR1 KGHSH, CDR2 LQKENI. J gave up 3 bases and V 4 bases, and 2 bases lay outside the gene matches. CDR3 length: 14 amino acids. The CDR3 DNA reads as TGTGCCAGCTCACGGACAGGACCTAATGAAAAACTGTTTTTT. This codes for CASSRTGPNEKLFF.

This clone was found once. The chain employs TRBV6-6 and TRBJ1-1; TRBD1 might be the D (5 bases). This CDR3 has 13 residues. Looked up from germline, CDR1 is MNHNY and CDR2 is SVGAGI (reference sequence). Trimming stripped 7 bases from V and 1 base from J, with 10 bases between. As DNA, the CDR3 is TGTGCCAGCACTTCAGGGCCGAACACTGAAGCTTTCTTT. It encodes CASTSGPNTEAFF.

V is TRBV10-3 and J is TRBJ2-3; D tentatively reads TRBD1 or TRBD2 (6 bases each). The CDR3 sequence is 15 residues long. Germline CDR1 is ENHRY and CDR2 is SYGVKD. V was pared by 10 bases and J by 2 bases, with 19 bases between. CDR3 protein: CATQKNREDTDTQYF. The CDR3 bases are TGTGCCACCCAAAAAAACAGGGAGGACACAGATACGCAGTATTTT.

The rearrangement uses TRBV28 and TRBJ2-7; possibly TRBD2 for D (5 bases). CDR3 size: 14 residues. V lost 5 bases to trimming and J lost 5 bases, with 16 bases between them. Looked up from germline, CDR1 is MDHEN and CDR2 is SYDVKM. The CDR3 nucleotides are TGTGCCAGCAGTATGCCGGGTCAGGAGGACGAGCAGTACTTC. Its protein is CASSMPGQEDEQYF. Drawing the rest from reference TRBV28 and TRBJ2-7, the complete variable domain is DVKVTQSSRYLVKRTGEKVFLECVQDMDHENMFWYRQDPGLGLRLIYFSYDVKMKEKGDIPEGYSVSREKKERFSLILESASTNQTSMYLCASSMPGQEDEQYFGPGTRLTVT.

The rearrangement uses TRBV10-3 and TRBJ1-1; D is unclear. The length of the CDR3 is 13 residues. CDR1 is ENHRY, CDR2 SYGVKD, per germline. V lost 0 bases to trimming and J lost 10 bases, with 12 bases between them. The CDR3 DNA reads as TGTGCCATCAGTGAGTCGAATGAGATAGTAGCTTTCTTT. It encodes CAISESNEIVAFF.

This clone was seen only a few times. The gene calls are TRBV9 and TRBJ1-2; 7 bases are shared with TRBD1. With 1 base clipped from V and 4 bases from J, the junction kept 4 bases outside the gene matches. The germline gives CDR1 SGDLS, CDR2 YYNGEE. The CDR3 consists of 14 residues. This CDR3 is CASSVQGDGYGYTF. The CDR3, as DNA: TGTGCCAGCAGCGTACAGGGGGATGGCTATGGCTACACCTTC.

The V call is TRBV25-1, the J call TRBJ1-2, with a tentative D call TRBD1 (6 bases). Germline loops: CDR1 MGHDK, CDR2 SYGVNS. Trimming took off 5 bases at V and 8 bases at J, with 21 bases between the two ends. This CDR3 has 15 amino acids. CDR3: CASSSLAGAGEGYTF. DNA of the CDR3: TGTGCCAGCAGTTCCCTAGCAGGGGCAGGGGAAGGCTACACCTTC.

The rearrangement links TRBV29-1 to TRBJ1-1; 10 bases map to TRBD1. With 6 bases clipped from V and 1 base from J, the junction kept 8 bases outside the gene matches. The CDR3 totals 15 residues. Germline V gene sequence: CDR1 SQVTM, CDR2 ANQGSEA. In DNA form, the CDR3 reads TGCAGCGTAGGTGGGACAGGGGCCTCGAACACTGAAGCTTTCTTT. This sequence encodes CSVGGTGASNTEAFF.

This sequence joins TRBV28 and TRBJ2-7, with D unresolved. Germline CDR1 is MDHEN and CDR2 is SYDVKM. Trimming took off 1 base at V and 5 bases at J, with 3 bases between the two ends. The CDR3 is made up of 11 amino acids. CDR3: CASSLYDEQYF. The CDR3 DNA reads as TGTGCCAGCAGTTTATACGACGAGCAGTACTTC.

The chain carries TRBV10-2 and TRBJ2-5; 9 bases line up with TRBD1. Germline assignment: CDR1 WSHSY and CDR2 SAAADI. CDR3 size: 12 residues. V lost 6 bases, J lost 4 bases, and 0 bases stayed unmatched. In DNA, the CDR3 is TGCGCCAGCAGGGACAGGGGAGAGACCCAGTACTTC. Translating gives CASRDRGETQYF.

The chain uses TRBV23-1 and TRBJ1-3, with TRBD1 identical over 8 bases. TRBV23-1 is designated an ORF whose function remains uncertain. CDR3 size: 16 residues. Unmatched junction bases numbered 7, after V lost 2 bases and J lost 4 bases. The CDR3 nucleotides read TGCGCCAGCAGTCAAACCAAACAGGGGGAAGGAAACACCATATATTTT. Amino acid sequence: CASSQTKQGEGNTIYF.

V gene TRBV9 combines with J gene TRBJ1-2, with no clear D. The CDR3 sequence is 15 residues long. Trimming stripped 3 bases from V and 3 bases from J, with 15 bases between. Germline assignment: CDR1 SGDLS and CDR2 YYNGEE. The CDR3: CASSARRVLDYGYTF. In DNA, the CDR3 is TGTGCCAGCAGCGCCCGGAGGGTTCTTGACTATGGCTACACCTTC.